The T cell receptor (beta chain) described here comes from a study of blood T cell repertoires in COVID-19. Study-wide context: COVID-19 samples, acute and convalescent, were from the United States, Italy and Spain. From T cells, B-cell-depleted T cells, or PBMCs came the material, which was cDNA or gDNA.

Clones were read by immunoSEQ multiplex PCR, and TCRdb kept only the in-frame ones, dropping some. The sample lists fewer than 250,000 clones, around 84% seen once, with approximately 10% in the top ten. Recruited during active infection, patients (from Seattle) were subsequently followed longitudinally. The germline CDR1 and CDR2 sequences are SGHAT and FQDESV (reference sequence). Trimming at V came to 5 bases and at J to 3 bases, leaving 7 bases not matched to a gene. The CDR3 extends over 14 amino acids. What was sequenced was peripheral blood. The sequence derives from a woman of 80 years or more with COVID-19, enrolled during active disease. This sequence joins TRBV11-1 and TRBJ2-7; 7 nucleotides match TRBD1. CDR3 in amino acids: CASSGETGHYEQYF. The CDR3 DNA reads TGTGCCAGCAGCGGAGAGACAGGGCACTACGAGCAGTACTTC.